This T cell receptor (beta chain) was identified during a study of control samples from healthy donors and cancer patients. Clones were sequenced by immunoSEQ multiplex PCR, and TCRdb holds only the in-frame ones, with some missing. The data show 200,000 or so clones, about 95% seen once. Germline V gene sequence: CDR1 SQVTM, CDR2 ANQGSEA. Trimming removed 6 bases from V and 11 bases from J; junction bases left unmatched: 10. The CDR3 has 13 residues. The rearrangement joins TRBV29-1 to TRBJ2-4, with 10 positions matching TRBD2. The sample taken for sequencing was blood. The TCR comes from a man aged 50 to 60 in good health. The CDR3 sequence: CSVGTSDRLFQYF. In DNA, the CDR3 is TGCAGCGTCGGGACTAGCGACCGCTTATTTCAGTACTTC.